This T cell receptor beta chain is from a study of beta chain features in type 1 diabetes. Study results and limitations: Naive, central memory and regulatory TCRB repertoires appeared more similar among patients than healthy donors. Among patients with Type 1 diabetes, TCRB CDR3s were moderately but significantly shorter in every one of the four CD4+ subsets.

cDNA synthesis used the whole RNA isolate, giving expressed TCRB sequences. Naive, central memory and regulatory T cell samples produced a mean of roughly 3.5 million reads. Only in-frame clones appear in the TCRdb table, and some are missing; sequencing was by immunoSEQ multiplex PCR. The repertoire holds under 950,000 clones, with 17% as singletons. The germline CDR1 and CDR2 sequences are SGHVS and FQNEAQ. Trimming removed 5 bases from V and 4 bases from J, with 9 bases in between. This CDR3 spans 12 amino acids. This clone was picked up a small number of times. Its antigen is unidentified. At the DNA level, this CDR3 is encoded by other sequences in the same sample as well.

Source material: naive CD4+ T cells from blood. This receptor was identified in a woman in her late teens or twenties in good health. The rearrangement links TRBV7-8 to TRBJ2-7; possibly TRBD2 for D (5 bases). This CDR3 reads CASSPTGYEQYF. The CDR3 coding sequence is TGTGCCAGCAGCCCCACGGGGTACGAGCAGTACTTC.